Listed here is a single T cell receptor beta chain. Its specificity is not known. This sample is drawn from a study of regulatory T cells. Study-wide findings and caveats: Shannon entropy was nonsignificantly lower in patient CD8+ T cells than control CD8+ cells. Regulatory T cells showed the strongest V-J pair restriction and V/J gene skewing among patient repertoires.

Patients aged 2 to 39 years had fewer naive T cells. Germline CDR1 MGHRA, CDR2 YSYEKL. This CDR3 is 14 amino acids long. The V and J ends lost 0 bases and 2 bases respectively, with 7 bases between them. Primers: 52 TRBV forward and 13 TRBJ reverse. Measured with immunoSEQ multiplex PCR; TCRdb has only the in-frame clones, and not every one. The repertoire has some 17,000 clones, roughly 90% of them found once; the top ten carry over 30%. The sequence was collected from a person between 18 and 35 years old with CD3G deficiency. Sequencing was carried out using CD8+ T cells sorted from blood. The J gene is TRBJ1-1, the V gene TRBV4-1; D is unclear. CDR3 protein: CASSQEDGNTEAFF. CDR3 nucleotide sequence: TGCGCCAGCAGCCAAGAGGACGGAAACACTGAAGCTTTCTTT.